Sequencing of this T cell receptor beta chain was carried out in a study of blood T cell repertoires in COVID-19. Study-wide background: Researchers got acute and convalescent COVID-19 samples from the United States, Italy and Spain.

CDR3 length: 15 residues. Trimming cost V 4 bases and J 3 bases; bases outside gene matches: 5. Germline CDR1 SGHNT, CDR2 YYREEE (reference sequence). In the original analysis: Quantification of nucleated cells was approximated via reference gene primer amplification. Measured with immunoSEQ multiplex PCR; TCRdb has only the in-frame clones, and not every one. The V and J calls and clone size were taken over from that table, and D and trimming were inferred from the DNA. The sample holds under 250,000 clones, roughly 92% seen once. In Seattle, patients joined the study during active infection and were tracked longitudinally.

The sample was peripheral blood. The sequence derives from a man between 60 and 75 years old with COVID-19, enrolled during active disease. This chain joins TRBV5-4 and TRBJ1-1; 11 nucleotides line up with TRBD1. The CDR3 protein is CASSPGQGAYTEAFF. CDR3 coding DNA: TGTGCCAGCAGCCCAGGACAGGGGGCATACACTGAAGCTTTCTTT.